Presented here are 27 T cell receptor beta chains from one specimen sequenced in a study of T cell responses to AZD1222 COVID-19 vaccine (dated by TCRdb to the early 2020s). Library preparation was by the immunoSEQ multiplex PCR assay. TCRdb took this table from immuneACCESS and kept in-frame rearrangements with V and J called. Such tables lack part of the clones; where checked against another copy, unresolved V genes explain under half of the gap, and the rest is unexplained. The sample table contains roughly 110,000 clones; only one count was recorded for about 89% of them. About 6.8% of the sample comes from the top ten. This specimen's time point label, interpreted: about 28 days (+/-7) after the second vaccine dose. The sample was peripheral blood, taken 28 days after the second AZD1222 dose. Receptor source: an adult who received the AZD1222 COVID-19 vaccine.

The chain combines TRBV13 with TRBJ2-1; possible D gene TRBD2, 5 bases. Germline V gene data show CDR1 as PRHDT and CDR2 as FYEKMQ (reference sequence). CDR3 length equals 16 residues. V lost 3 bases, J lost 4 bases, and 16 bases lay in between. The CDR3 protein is CASSLTVASRYNEQFF. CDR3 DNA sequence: TGTGCCAGCAGCTTGACGGTGGCTAGCCGGTACAATGAGCAGTTCTTC.

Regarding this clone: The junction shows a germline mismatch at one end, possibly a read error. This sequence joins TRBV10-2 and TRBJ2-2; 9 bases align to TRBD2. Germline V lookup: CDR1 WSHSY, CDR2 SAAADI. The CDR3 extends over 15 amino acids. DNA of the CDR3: TGTGCCAGCAGTGACCGCGGGGGGGCGATCGGGGAGCTGTTTTTT. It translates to CASSDRGGAIGELFF.

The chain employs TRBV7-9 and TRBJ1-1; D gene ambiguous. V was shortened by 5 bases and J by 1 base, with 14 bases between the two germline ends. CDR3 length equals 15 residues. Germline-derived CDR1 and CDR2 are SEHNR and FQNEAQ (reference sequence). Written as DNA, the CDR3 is TGTGCCAGCAGCCAATACCGGGCCGAGAACACTGAAGCTTTCTTT. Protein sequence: CASSQYRAENTEAFF.

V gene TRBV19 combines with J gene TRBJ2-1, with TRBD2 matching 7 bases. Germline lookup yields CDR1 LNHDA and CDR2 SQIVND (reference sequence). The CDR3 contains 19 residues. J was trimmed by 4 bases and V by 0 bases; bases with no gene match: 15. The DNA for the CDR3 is TGTGCCAGTAGTATAGATACCGGGAGGCCGGGAGAGCTATACAATGAGCAGTTCTTC. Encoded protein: CASSIDTGRPGELYNEQFF.

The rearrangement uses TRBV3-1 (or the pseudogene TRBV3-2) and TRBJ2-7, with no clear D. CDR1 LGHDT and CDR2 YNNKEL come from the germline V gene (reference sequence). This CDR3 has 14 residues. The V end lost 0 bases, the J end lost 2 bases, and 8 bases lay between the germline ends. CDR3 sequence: CASSQEPGPYEQYF. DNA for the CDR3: TGTGCCAGCAGCCAAGAACCCGGACCCTACGAGCAGTACTTC.

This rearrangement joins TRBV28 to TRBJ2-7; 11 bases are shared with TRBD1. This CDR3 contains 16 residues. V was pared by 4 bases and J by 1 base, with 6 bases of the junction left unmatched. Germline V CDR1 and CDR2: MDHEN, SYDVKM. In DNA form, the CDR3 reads TGTGCCAGCAGTTCTCCCGGGACAGGGGGATCCTACGAGCAGTACTTC. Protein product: CASSSPGTGGSYEQYF.

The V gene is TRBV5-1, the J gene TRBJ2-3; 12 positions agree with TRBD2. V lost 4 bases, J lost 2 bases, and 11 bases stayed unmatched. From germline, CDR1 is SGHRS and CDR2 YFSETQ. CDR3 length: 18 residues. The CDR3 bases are TGCGCCAGCAGCCGTGAGGCGCTAGCGGGGGGGGACACAGATACGCAGTATTTT. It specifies CASSREALAGGDTDTQYF.

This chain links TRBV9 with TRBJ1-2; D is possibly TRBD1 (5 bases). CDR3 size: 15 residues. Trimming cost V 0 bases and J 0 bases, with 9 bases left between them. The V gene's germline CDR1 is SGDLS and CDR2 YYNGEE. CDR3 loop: CASSVVGAANYGYTF. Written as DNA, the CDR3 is TGTGCCAGCAGCGTAGTCGGGGCGGCTAACTATGGCTACACCTTC.

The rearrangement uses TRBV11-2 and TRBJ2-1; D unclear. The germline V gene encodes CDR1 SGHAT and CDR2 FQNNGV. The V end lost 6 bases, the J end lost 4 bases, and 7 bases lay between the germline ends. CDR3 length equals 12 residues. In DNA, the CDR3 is TGTGCCAGCAGACCCGTATACAATGAGCAGTTCTTC. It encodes CASRPVYNEQFF.

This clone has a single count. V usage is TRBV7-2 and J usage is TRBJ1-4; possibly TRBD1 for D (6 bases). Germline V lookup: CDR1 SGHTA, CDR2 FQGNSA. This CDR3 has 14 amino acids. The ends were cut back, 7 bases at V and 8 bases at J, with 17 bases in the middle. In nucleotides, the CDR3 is TGTGCCAGCACCAGGGGCGGGGCCAGAGAAAAACTGTTTTTT. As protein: CASTRGGAREKLFF.

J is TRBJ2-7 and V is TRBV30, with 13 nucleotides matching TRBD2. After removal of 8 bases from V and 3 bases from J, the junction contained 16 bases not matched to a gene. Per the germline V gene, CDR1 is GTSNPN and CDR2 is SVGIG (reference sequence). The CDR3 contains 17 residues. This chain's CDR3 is CARLLRRLAGGHYEQYF. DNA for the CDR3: TGTGCCCGTTTACTTCGACGACTAGCGGGAGGACACTACGAGCAGTACTTC. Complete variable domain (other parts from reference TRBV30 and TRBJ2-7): SQTIHQWPATLVQPVGSPLSLECTVEGTSNPNLYWYRQAAGRGLQLLFYSVGIGQISSEVPQNLSASRPQDRQFILSSKKLLLSDSGFYLCARLLRRLAGGHYEQYFGPGTRLTVT.

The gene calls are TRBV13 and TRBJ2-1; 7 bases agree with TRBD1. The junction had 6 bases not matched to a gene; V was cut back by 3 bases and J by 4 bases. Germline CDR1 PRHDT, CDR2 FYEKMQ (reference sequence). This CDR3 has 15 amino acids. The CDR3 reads CASSFLRDRYNEQFF. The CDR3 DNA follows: TGTGCCAGCAGCTTCTTGAGGGACAGATACAATGAGCAGTTCTTC.

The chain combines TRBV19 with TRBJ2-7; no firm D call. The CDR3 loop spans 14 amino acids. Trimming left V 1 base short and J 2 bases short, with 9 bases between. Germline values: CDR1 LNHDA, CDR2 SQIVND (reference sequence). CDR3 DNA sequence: TGTGCCAGTAGTATAGGGAACGGCCCCTACGAGCAGTACTTC. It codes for CASSIGNGPYEQYF.

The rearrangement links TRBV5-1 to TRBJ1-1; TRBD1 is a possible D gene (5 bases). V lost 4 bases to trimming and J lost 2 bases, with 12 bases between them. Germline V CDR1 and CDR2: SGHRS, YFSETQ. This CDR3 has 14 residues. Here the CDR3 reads CASSRLDTNTEAFF. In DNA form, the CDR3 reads TGCGCCAGCAGCCGCCTGGACACTAACACTGAAGCTTTCTTT.

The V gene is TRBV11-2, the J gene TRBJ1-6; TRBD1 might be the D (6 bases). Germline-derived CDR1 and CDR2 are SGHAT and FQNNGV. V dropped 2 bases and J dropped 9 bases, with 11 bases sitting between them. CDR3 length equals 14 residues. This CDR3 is CASSLQQGGSPLHF. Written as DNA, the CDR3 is TGTGCCAGCAGCTTACAACAGGGCGGTTCACCCCTCCACTTT.

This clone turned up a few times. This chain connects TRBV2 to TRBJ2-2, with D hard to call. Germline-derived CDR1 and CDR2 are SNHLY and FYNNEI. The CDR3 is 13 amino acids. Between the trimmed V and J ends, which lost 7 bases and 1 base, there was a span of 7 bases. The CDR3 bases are TGTGCCAGCAAAACAGTGAACACCGGGGAGCTGTTTTTT. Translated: CASKTVNTGELFF.

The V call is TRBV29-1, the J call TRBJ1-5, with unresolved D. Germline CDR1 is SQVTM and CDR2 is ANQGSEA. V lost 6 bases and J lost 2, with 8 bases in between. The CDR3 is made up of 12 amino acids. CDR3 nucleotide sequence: TGCAGCGTCGCCGACGGCAATCAGCCCCAGCATTTT. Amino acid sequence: CSVADGNQPQHF.

The CDR3 sequence is CAIRAGASTDTQYF. Written as DNA, the CDR3 is TGTGCCATCAGGGCGGGGGCTAGCACAGATACGCAGTATTTT. The chain recombines TRBV10-3 with TRBJ2-3, with a possible D match to TRBD2 (7 bases). V was cut by 6 bases and J by 0 bases, with 10 bases left in between. This CDR3 has 14 amino acids. The germline gives CDR1 ENHRY, CDR2 SYGVKD.

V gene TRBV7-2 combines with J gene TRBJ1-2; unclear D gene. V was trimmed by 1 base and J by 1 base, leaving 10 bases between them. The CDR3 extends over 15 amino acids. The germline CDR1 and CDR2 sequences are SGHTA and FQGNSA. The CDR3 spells CASSLGFRINYGYTF. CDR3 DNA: TGTGCCAGCAGCTTAGGTTTCAGAATTAACTATGGCTACACCTTC.

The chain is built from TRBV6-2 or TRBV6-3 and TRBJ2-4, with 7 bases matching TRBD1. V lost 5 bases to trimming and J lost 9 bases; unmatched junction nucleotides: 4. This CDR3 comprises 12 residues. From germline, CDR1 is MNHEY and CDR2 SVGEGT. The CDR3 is CASSGTVLIQYF. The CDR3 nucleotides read TGTGCCAGCAGTGGGACAGTGCTCATTCAGTACTTC.

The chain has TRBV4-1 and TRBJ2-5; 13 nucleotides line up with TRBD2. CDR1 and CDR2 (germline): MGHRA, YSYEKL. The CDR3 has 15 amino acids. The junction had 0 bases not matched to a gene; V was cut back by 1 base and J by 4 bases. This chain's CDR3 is CASSQGLAGGETQYF. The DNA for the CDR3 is TGCGCCAGCAGCCAAGGACTAGCGGGAGGAGAGACCCAGTACTTC.

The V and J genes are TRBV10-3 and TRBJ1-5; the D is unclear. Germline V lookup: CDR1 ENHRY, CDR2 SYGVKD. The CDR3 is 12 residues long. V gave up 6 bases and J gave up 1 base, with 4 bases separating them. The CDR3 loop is CAIRGSNQPQHF. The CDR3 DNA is TGTGCCATCAGGGGGAGCAATCAGCCCCAGCATTTT.

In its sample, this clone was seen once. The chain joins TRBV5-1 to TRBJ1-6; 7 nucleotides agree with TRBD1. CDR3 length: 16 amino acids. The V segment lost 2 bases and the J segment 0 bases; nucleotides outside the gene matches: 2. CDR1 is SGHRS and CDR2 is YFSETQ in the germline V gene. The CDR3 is CASSFRDSSYNSPLHF. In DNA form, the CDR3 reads TGCGCCAGCAGCTTCCGGGACAGCTCCTATAATTCACCCCTCCACTTT. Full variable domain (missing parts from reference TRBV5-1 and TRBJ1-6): KAGVTQTPRYLIKTRGQQVTLSCSPISGHRSVSWYQQTPGQGLQFLFEYFSETQRNKGNFPGRFSGRQFSNSRSEMNVSTLELGDSALYLCASSFRDSSYNSPLHFGNGTRLTVT.

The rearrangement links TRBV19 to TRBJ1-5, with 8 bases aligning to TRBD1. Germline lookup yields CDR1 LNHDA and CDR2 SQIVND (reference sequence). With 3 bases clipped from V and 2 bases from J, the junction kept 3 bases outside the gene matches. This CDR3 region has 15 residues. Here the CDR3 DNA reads TGTGCCAGTAGTATGGACAGGGAGGGCAATCAGCCCCAGCATTTT. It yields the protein CASSMDREGNQPQHF.

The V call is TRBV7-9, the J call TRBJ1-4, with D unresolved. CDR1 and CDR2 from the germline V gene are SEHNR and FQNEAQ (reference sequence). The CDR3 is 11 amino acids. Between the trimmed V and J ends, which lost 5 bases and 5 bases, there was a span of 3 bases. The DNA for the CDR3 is TGTGCCAGCAGCCCAAATGAAAAACTGTTTTTT. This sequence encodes CASSPNEKLFF.

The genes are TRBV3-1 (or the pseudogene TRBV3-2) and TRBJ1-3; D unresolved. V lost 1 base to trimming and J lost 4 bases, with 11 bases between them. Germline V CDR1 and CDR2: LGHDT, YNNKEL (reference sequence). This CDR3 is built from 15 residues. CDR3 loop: CASSQVRGLGNTIYF. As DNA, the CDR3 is TGTGCCAGCAGCCAAGTGCGCGGGTTGGGAAACACCATATATTTT.

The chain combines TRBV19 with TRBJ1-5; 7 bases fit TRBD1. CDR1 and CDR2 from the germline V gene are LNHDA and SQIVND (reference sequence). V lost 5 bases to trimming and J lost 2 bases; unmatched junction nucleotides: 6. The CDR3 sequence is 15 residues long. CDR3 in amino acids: CASSGGTAGNQPQHF. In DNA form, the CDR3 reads TGTGCCAGTAGTGGAGGGACAGCTGGCAATCAGCCCCAGCATTTT.